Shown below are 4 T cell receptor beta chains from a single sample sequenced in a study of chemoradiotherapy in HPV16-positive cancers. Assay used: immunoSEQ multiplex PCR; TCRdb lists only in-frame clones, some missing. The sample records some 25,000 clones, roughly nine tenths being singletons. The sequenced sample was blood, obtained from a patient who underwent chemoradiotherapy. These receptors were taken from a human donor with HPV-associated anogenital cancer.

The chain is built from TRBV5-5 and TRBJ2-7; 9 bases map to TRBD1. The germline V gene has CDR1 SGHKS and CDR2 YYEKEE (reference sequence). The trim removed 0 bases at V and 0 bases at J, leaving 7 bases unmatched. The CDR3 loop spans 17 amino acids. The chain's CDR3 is CASSLVLGQGISYEQYF. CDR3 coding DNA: TGTGCCAGCAGCTTGGTATTGGGACAGGGCATCTCCTACGAGCAGTACTTC.

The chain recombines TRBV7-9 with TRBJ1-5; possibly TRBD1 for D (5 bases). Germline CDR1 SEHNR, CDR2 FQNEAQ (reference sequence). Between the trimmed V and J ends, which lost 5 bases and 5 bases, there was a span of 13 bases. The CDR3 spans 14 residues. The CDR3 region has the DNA TGTGCCAGCAGCCCAGGGTGGGACTATCAGCCCCAGCATTTT. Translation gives CASSPGWDYQPQHF.

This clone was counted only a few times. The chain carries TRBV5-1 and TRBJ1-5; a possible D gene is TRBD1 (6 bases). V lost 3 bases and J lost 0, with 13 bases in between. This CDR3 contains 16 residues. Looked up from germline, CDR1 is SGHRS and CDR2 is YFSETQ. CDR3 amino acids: CASSSGHGDSNQPQHF. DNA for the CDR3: TGCGCCAGCAGCTCGGGACACGGGGATAGCAATCAGCCCCAGCATTTT.

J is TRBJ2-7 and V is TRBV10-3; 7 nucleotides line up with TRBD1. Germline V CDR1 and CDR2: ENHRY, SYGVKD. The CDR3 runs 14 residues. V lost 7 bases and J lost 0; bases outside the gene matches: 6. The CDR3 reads CAINPGQSSYEQYF. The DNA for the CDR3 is TGTGCCATCAACCCGGGACAGTCCTCCTACGAGCAGTACTTC.